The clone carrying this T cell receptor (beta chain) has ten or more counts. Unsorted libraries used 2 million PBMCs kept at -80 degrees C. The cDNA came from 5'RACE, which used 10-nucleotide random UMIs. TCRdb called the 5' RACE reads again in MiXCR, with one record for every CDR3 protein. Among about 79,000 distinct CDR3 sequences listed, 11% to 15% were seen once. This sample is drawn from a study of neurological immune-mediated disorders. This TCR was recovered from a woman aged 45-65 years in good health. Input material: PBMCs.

CDR3 nucleotide sequence: TGTGCCAGCAGCTCTGCCGGGACTAGCGGGAAATTCATTTGGGGCGAGCAGTACTTC. This sequence encodes CASSSAGTSGKFIWGEQYF. The chain links TRBV28 to TRBJ2-7; 13 nucleotides agree with TRBD2. CDR1 MDHEN and CDR2 SYDVKM come from the germline V gene. CDR3 length: 19 residues. V gave up 6 bases and J gave up 6 bases; unmatched junction bases: 20.